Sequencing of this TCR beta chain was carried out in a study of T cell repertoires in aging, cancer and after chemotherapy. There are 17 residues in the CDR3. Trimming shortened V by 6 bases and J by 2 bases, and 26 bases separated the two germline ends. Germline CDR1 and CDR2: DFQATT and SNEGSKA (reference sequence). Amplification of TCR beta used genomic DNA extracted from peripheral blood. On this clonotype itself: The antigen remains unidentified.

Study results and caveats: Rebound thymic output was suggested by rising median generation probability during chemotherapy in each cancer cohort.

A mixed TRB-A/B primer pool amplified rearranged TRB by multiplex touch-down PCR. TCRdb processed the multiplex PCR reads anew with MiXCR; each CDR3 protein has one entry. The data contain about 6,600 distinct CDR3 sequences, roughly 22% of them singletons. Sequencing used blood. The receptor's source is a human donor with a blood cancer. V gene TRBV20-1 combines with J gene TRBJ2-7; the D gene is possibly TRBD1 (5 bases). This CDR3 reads CSAPSIGAQTWTYEQYF. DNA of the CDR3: TGCAGTGCCCCCTCTATAGGGGCCCAGACTTGGACCTACGAGCAGTACTTC.